Sequencing of this TCR beta chain was carried out in a study of blood T cell repertoires in COVID-19. Study at large: PBMCs, B-cell-depleted T cells, or T cells provided the cDNA or gDNA that made up the material.

This CDR3 spans 17 amino acids. V was shortened by 0 bases and J by 5 bases, with 19 bases between the two germline ends. Germline CDR1 reads MNHEY; CDR2 reads SMNVEV (reference sequence). Profiled with immunoSEQ multiplex PCR; TCRdb holds only in-frame clones, not every one. The repertoire holds about 290,000 clones, with approximately 86% as singletons. The source of this sequence is a woman aged 45-65 years with active or convalescent COVID-19. Sequenced input: peripheral blood. This chain links TRBV27 with TRBJ1-1; no clear D. The CDR3 nucleotides read TGTGCCAGCAGTTTATCGGTCCAGTCCCGGAGGCGGACTGAAGCTTTCTTT. It specifies CASSLSVQSRRRTEAFF.